The next 20 T cell receptor beta chains were all read from a single sample in a study of T cells in tuberculosis. The method was immunoSEQ multiplex PCR; TCRdb's version includes in-frame clones alone and lacks a portion of them. The sample shows tens of thousands of clones, roughly 93% of them seen only once. Sorting used thawed, overnight-rested PBMC stained with anti-CD3, a viability dye and GMM-loaded CD1B tetramer. The CD1B tetramers carried C32 glucose monomycolate purified from Rhodococcus equi. Material for sequencing was CD1b-GMM tetramer-negative cells sorted from PBMCs. These receptors all come from an adult woman with latent tuberculosis.

The rearrangement uses TRBV7-2 and TRBJ1-5, with 9 positions matching TRBD1. The CDR3 is made up of 14 amino acids. Germline CDR1 reads SGHTA; CDR2 reads FQGNSA. After removal of 7 bases from V and 2 bases from J, the junction contained 3 bases not matched to a gene. The CDR3 DNA reads TGTGCCAGCAAGAGGACAGGGGGCAATCAGCCCCAGCATTTT. The encoded protein is CASKRTGGNQPQHF.

The rearrangement joins TRBV14 to TRBJ2-7; D may be TRBD2 (5 bases). The ends were cut back, 1 base at V and 3 bases at J, with 13 bases in the middle. Germline V CDR1 and CDR2: SGHDN, FVKESK. The CDR3 consists of 15 residues. CDR3 DNA: TGTGCCAGCAGCCAAGTAGGAATTGGGAGCTACGAGCAGTACGTC. Protein product: CASSQVGIGSYEQYV.

This clone was seen once. J is TRBJ2-3 and V is TRBV29-1, with TRBD2 as a possible D gene (5 bases). This CDR3 has 14 amino acids. V shed 4 bases and J shed 1 base, with 12 bases lying between them. Per germline, CDR1 SQVTM and CDR2 ANQGSEA. The CDR3 loop is CSVGRRLGTDTQYF. The CDR3 nucleotides read TGCAGCGTTGGGAGGCGGCTCGGCACAGATACGCAGTATTTT.

This rearrangement joins TRBV7-2 to TRBJ2-7, with a tentative D call TRBD1 (5 bases). In germline, CDR1 is SGHTA, CDR2 FQGNSA. CDR3 length: 13 amino acids. Trimming pared 3 bases from V and 0 bases from J, leaving 6 bases between. CDR3 DNA: TGTGCCAGCAGCTTCGGACACTCCTACGAGCAGTACTTC. Translation gives CASSFGHSYEQYF.

This chain links TRBV7-2 with TRBJ2-1; 12 nucleotides align to TRBD2. V lost 0 bases to trimming and J lost 13 bases; unmatched junction nucleotides: 7. This CDR3 is built from 15 residues. Germline lookup yields CDR1 SGHTA and CDR2 FQGNSA. CDR3 nucleotides: TGTGCCAGCAGCTTAGCGCGGGCTAGCGGGGGGGCTCAGTTCTTC. Protein product: CASSLARASGGAQFF.

This clone was seen just once. The genes are TRBV29-1 and TRBJ2-5, with D possibly TRBD1 on 7 matching bases. This CDR3 has 11 residues. V was cut by 6 bases and J by 4 bases, with 9 bases left in between. Germline CDR1 reads SQVTM; CDR2 reads ANQGSEA. CDR3 residues: CSVQGGETQYF. The CDR3 DNA is TGCAGCGTGCAGGGGGGAGAGACCCAGTACTTC. The whole variable domain, filled in from reference TRBV29-1 and TRBJ2-5, reads SAVISQKPSRDICQRGTSLTIQCQVDSQVTMMFWYRQQPGQSLTLIATANQGSEATYESGFVIDKFPISRPNLTFSTLTVSNMSPEDSSIYLCSVQGGETQYFGPGTRLLVL.

The gene calls are TRBV2 and TRBJ2-7; 8 bases line up with TRBD2. CDR1 and CDR2 from the germline V gene are SNHLY and FYNNEI. Trimming at V came to 7 bases and at J to 2 bases, leaving 10 bases not matched to a gene. CDR3 length: 15 residues. This CDR3 reads CASTPSAGGTYEQYV. DNA of the CDR3: TGTGCCAGCACCCCTTCGGCGGGGGGTACCTACGAGCAGTACGTC.

The gene calls are TRBV4-2 and TRBJ2-5; D is undetermined. The CDR3 spans 15 residues. CDR1 and CDR2 from the germline V gene are LGHNA and YNFKEQ. Trimming removed 4 bases from V and 2 bases from J, with 14 bases in between. CDR3 residues: CASSLHPYGQETQYF. In nucleotides, the CDR3 is TGTGCCAGCAGCCTGCACCCCTACGGGCAAGAGACCCAGTACTTC.

The chain recombines TRBV2 with TRBJ1-5, with D perhaps TRBD1 (5 bases). V lost 8 bases and J lost 2, with 13 bases in between. The CDR3 has 14 residues. Germline values: CDR1 SNHLY, CDR2 FYNNEI. CDR3 sequence (DNA): TGTGCCAGCGCCGGGGGTACGGGCAATCAGCCCCAGCATTTT. It specifies CASAGGTGNQPQHF.

The chain is built from TRBV4-1 and TRBJ2-3, with TRBD2 matching over 8 bases. V lost 1 base to trimming and J lost 3 bases; unmatched junction nucleotides: 6. The CDR3 loop spans 16 amino acids. In germline, CDR1 is MGHRA, CDR2 YSYEKL. As DNA, the CDR3 is TGCGCCAGCAGCCAAGGACCAGGGACTAGGACAGATACGCAGTATTTT. This translates into CASSQGPGTRTDTQYF.

This sequence joins TRBV25-1 and TRBJ2-2; 10 nucleotides line up with TRBD1. Germline V gene sequence: CDR1 MGHDK, CDR2 SYGVNS. The CDR3 runs to 16 residues. Losses at the gene ends were 5 bases for V and 7 bases for J; bases not matched to a gene: 10. The CDR3 sequence is CASSFLRQGAVGELFF. In DNA, the CDR3 is TGTGCCAGCAGTTTTCTGCGACAGGGGGCGGTCGGGGAGCTGTTTTTT.

V gene TRBV7-9 combines with J gene TRBJ2-1; maybe TRBD2 (6 bases). The CDR3 has 15 residues. Per the germline V gene, CDR1 is SEHNR and CDR2 is FQNEAQ (reference sequence). With 2 bases removed from V and 2 bases from J, the gap between germline ends came to 10 bases. The CDR3 nucleotides read TGTGCCAGCAGCTTAATGACGGGGGCCTACAATGAGCAGTTCTTC. Its protein is CASSLMTGAYNEQFF.

This sequence joins TRBV28 and TRBJ1-1; D may be TRBD1 (5 bases). The germline CDR1 and CDR2 sequences are MDHEN and SYDVKM. The CDR3 is 13 residues long. With 3 bases removed from V and 2 bases from J, the gap between germline ends came to 7 bases. The DNA of the CDR3 is TGTGCCAGCAGTTTGACAGTTAACACTGAAGCTTTCTTT. Encoded protein: CASSLTVNTEAFF.

This clone was recorded once. This chain connects TRBV7-9 to TRBJ2-1; 12 bases are shared with TRBD2. CDR1 SEHNR and CDR2 FQNEAQ come from the germline V gene (reference sequence). CDR3 size: 15 residues. Trimming removed 5 bases from V and 5 bases from J; junction bases left unmatched: 4. CDR3 sequence (DNA): TGTGCCAGCAGCGCGACTAGCGGGGGAAACAATGAGCAGTTCTTC. This codes for CASSATSGGNNEQFF.

This clone appeared once. CDR3 sequence (DNA): TGTGCCAGCAGCTTAGGGATAGTAGCAGGGGGCTCTGCTGGCTACACCTTC. As protein: CASSLGIVAGGSAGYTF. The V and J genes are TRBV7-6 and TRBJ1-2; 8 positions match TRBD1. The junction had 14 bases not matched to a gene; V was cut back by 1 base and J by 7 bases. The length of the CDR3 is 17 residues. Per germline, CDR1 SGHVS and CDR2 FNYEAQ.

The chain uses TRBV4-2 and TRBJ1-3, with D unresolved. Trimming left V 0 bases short and J 0 bases short, with 12 bases between. This CDR3 has 17 amino acids. The germline gives CDR1 LGHNA, CDR2 YNFKEQ. The CDR3 sequence: CASSQDRAGSSGNTIYF. The DNA of the CDR3 is TGTGCCAGCAGCCAAGATCGGGCGGGCAGCTCTGGAAACACCATATATTTT.

The rearrangement uses TRBV7-9 and TRBJ1-6; no clear D. V lost 1 base to trimming and J lost 4 bases, with 5 bases between them. The CDR3 length is 14 residues. Germline values: CDR1 SEHNR, CDR2 FQNEAQ (reference sequence). CDR3 loop: CASSLEQYNSPLHF. Here the CDR3 DNA reads TGTGCCAGCAGCTTAGAACAGTATAATTCACCCCTCCACTTT.

The CDR3 DNA is TGTGCCAGCAGCTCCTCCGGGACAGCTACCTACAATGAGCAGTTCTTC. Protein: CASSSSGTATYNEQFF. This rearrangement joins TRBV9 to TRBJ2-1, with 7 nucleotides matching TRBD1. Trimming cost V 4 bases and J 2 bases; bases outside gene matches: 9. CDR3 length: 16 amino acids. Germline values: CDR1 SGDLS, CDR2 YYNGEE.

This clone was seen more than once but under ten times. The V and J genes are TRBV14 and TRBJ2-1; 10 bases agree with TRBD2. Per germline, CDR1 SGHDN and CDR2 FVKESK. There are 16 residues in the CDR3. Unmatched junction bases numbered 12, after V lost 4 bases and J lost 9 bases. Written as DNA, the CDR3 is TGTGCCAGCAGCCGCACGATCAGCGGGGGGGCCGCTGAGCAGTTCTTC. Translating it yields CASSRTISGGAAEQFF.

The V gene is TRBV7-3, the J gene TRBJ2-3; 9 bases align to TRBD1. The CDR3 spans 13 residues. The V gene end was trimmed by 5 bases and the J gene end by 6 bases; junction bases not matched to a gene: 3. The germline gives CDR1 SGHTA, CDR2 FQGTGA. The CDR3 DNA reads TGTGCCAGCAGCCGGGACAGGGACGATACGCAGTATTTT. As protein: CASSRDRDDTQYF.